Here is one T cell receptor beta chain with its context. Its cognate antigen has yet to be identified. No per-base quality is available; no much larger clone lies one base away. The data belong to a study of immune evolution from preneoplasia to lung adenocarcinoma (dated by TCRdb to 2020 to 2022). Background on the whole study: HLA loss of heterozygosity was seen in roughly 6.6%, 14% and 36% of AIS, MIA and ADC lesions, and in no AAH lesions. The TCR sequencing data were obtained from 51 patients. The study profiled immune contexture across lung adenocarcinoma precursors and invasive adenocarcinoma using immune gene expression, TCR sequencing and multiplex immunofluorescence. Resected precursor lesions (AAH, AIS, MIA) and invasive adenocarcinomas were each compared against paired morphologically normal lung tissue. Sample size was determined by specimen availability and not by a prior power calculation. A total of 50 to 55 patients with pulmonary nodules who underwent surgical resection were included in the overall cohort. Class I HLA alleles were inferred from exome data with POLYSOLVER, and allele-specific HLA loss was detected with LOHHLA. The immune data were integrated with whole exome sequencing and methylation data from the same cohort of nodules. According to the study, 105 samples went through TCR sequencing.

After removal of 7 bases from V and 0 bases from J, the junction retains 11 bases not matched to a gene. Taken from the germline V gene, the CDR1 and CDR2 loops are ENHRY and SYGVKD. Inclusive of the bounding cysteine and phenylalanine, the CDR3 is 16 residues long. Of all the DNA, just the CDR3 is kept, 48 bases in frame from base 1. The patients had resection in Japan or China between the mid-2010s and the late 2010s. Histologic diagnosis of each case was confirmed independently by two lung cancer pathologists on H&E slides. Premalignant or tumor cells were enriched for nucleic acid extraction by macro-dissection performed after pathologic assessment. DNA was isolated from FFPE tissue using the AllPrep DNA/RNA FFPE Kit. Overall study results and their limits: Top T cell clone frequencies were highest in normal lung and appeared to decrease progressively from AAH through AIS, MIA and invasive adenocarcinoma. The findings reflected association rather than direct causation, and larger cohorts with long-term follow-up and longitudinal biopsies were considered necessary. Because every patient came from Japan and China, how well the results apply to Western populations was uncertain. The highest T cell clonality was observed in KRAS-mutant nodules compared with EGFR-mutant or double wild-type lesions. Normal lung showed the highest clonality, whereas later-stage lesions appeared to have higher T cell density and diversity but lower clonality.

TCR beta CDR3 regions were sequenced from DNA using the immunoSEQ hsTCRbeta Kit. The authors' pipeline ran thus. The ImmunoSEQ Analyzer was used to analyse the TCR sequencing data. T cell clonality was calculated on productive rearrangements as 1 minus Pielou's evenness. To measure T cell diversity, the inverse Simpson index was applied to productive templates. T cell density was TCR beta template counts normalized to usable DNA, estimated by amplifying and sequencing housekeeping genes. Two-sided Kruskal-Wallis tests were used to compare TCR metrics between histologic stages. The immuneACCESS repertoire file appears here via TCRdb, limited to in-frame rearrangements. These files lack a portion of the clones; in checked studies, under half of the deficit traces to unresolved V genes, and the cause of the others is not known. That table furnishes V, J and clone size, whereas the DNA furnished D and trimming. The sample data list approximately 26,000 clones, and about 74% of these were observed just once. The top ten constitute 5.7% of the sample.

This chain joins TRBV10-3 to TRBJ1-1; 7 middle bases align to TRBD1. The sequenced sample was FFPE invasive lung adenocarcinoma tissue. Sample cell subset or site, as interpreted from the label and publication: frankly invasive lung adenocarcinoma (ADC). The sequence came from a person between 55 and 69 years old with invasive lung adenocarcinoma. Some clones in this sample may be carry-over from other donors' samples. The DNA reads TGTGCCATCAAGGGAGGGCAGGGGGGCATGAACACTGAAGCTTTCTTT. This codes for CAIKGGQGGMNTEAFF.